Listed below are T cell receptor beta chains from one sample, sequenced in a study of beta chain features in type 1 diabetes. Sequenced by immunoSEQ multiplex PCR; TCRdb stores in-frame clones only, minus some. There are about 52,000 clones in the sample; roughly 39% occur only once, and 1.4% lies in the top ten. What was sequenced was Tregs from blood. All receptors come from a man aged 25-45 years with type 1 diabetes. Each CDR3 is given with its conserved first and last residue. D genes are given only for firm matches. Expanded clones are given a class, and other clones once, few, many or no size at all.

abundance	d_gene	v_gene	j_gene	CDR3aa	CDR3nt
NA	NA	TRBV10-3	TRBJ2-5	CAISEATVLQETQYF	TGTGCCATCAGTGAGGCGACAGTACTCCAAGAGACCCAGTACTTC
NA	TRBD2	TRBV19	TRBJ2-7	CASSPSGSQTEQYF	TGTGCCAGTAGCCCCAGCGGGAGTCAGACCGAGCAGTACTTC
NA	NA	TRBV7-8	TRBJ2-2	CASSLVAFPNTGELFF	TGTGCCAGCAGCTTAGTGGCTTTCCCTAACACCGGGGAGCTGTTTTTT
NA	NA	TRBV7-2	TRBJ2-7	CASSLQGSSSYEQYF	TGTGCCAGCAGCCTCCAGGGGTCGAGTAGCTACGAGCAGTACTTC
NA	TRBD2	TRBV7-6	TRBJ2-5	CASSLEGREGPQYF	TGTGCCAGCAGCTTAGAGGGGCGGGAGGGGCCCCAGTACTTC
NA	NA	TRBV9	TRBJ2-2	CASSVRTGELFF	TGTGCCAGCAGCGTACGCACCGGGGAGCTGTTTTTT
NA	NA	TRBV18	TRBJ2-1	CASSPGTGYNEQFF	TGTGCCAGCTCACCTGGGACTGGTTACAATGAGCAGTTCTTC
NA	TRBD2	TRBV18	TRBJ2-7	CASSPPGASGRYEQYF	TGTGCCAGCTCACCCCCAGGGGCAAGCGGGAGGTACGAGCAGTACTTC
NA	NA	TRBV2	TRBJ2-5	CASSTPRVAQETQYF	TGTGCCAGCAGTACCCCTCGGGTAGCCCAAGAGACCCAGTACTTC
NA	NA	TRBV4-2	TRBJ1-1	CASSQSRNTEAFF	TGTGCCAGCAGCCAATCCCGTAACACTGAAGCTTTCTTT
once	NA	TRBV4-2	TRBJ1-3	CASSQRDTSSGNTIYF	TGTGCCAGCAGCCAACGGGACACAAGCTCTGGAAACACCATATATTTT
NA	NA	TRBV2	TRBJ1-1	CASTGQLNTEAFF	TGTGCCAGCACCGGACAGTTGAACACTGAAGCTTTCTTT
NA	TRBD1	TRBV4-3	TRBJ2-1	CASSQAAGTAYNEQFF	TGCGCCAGCAGCCAAGCCGCCGGGACAGCCTACAATGAGCAGTTCTTC
few	NA	TRBV7-2	TRBJ2-7	CASSQVDRPYEQYF	TGTGCCAGCAGCCAGGTGGACAGACCCTACGAGCAGTACTTC
NA	TRBD1	TRBV6-6	TRBJ2-5	CASSYATTGGETQYF	TGTGCCAGCAGTTACGCAACTACAGGGGGCGAGACCCAGTACTTC
NA	NA	TRBV19	TRBJ2-1	CASSPPRGVEFF	TGTGCCAGTAGTCCCCCACGGGGTGTTGAGTTCTTC
few	NA	TRBV4-1	TRBJ1-5	CASSQGGVWQAIDQPQHF	TGCGCCAGCAGCCAAGGGGGAGTTTGGCAGGCTATCGATCAGCCCCAGCATTTT
NA	TRBD2	TRBV7-3	TRBJ2-1	CASSSTSGINEQFF	TGTGCCAGCAGCTCAACTAGCGGCATCAATGAGCAGTTCTTC
NA	NA	TRBV15	TRBJ2-5	CATSRDYTEETQYF	TGTGCCACCAGCAGAGATTACACAGAAGAGACCCAGTACTTC
few	TRBD1	TRBV2	TRBJ1-1	CASYRDRNTEAFF	TGTGCCAGCTATCGGGACAGGAACACTGAAGCTTTCTTT
few	NA	TRBV7-2	TRBJ2-3	CASSPRLDRDTQYF	TGTGCCAGCAGCCCCCGACTAGATAGAGATACGCAGTATTTT
NA	TRBD2	TRBV5-5	TRBJ2-3	CASSRTSGRSDTQYF	TGTGCCAGCAGCCGGACGAGCGGGAGGTCAGATACGCAGTATTTT
few	TRBD1	TRBV5-5	TRBJ1-5	CASSTTGARDRPQHF	TGTGCCAGCAGCACGACAGGGGCCCGGGATCGGCCCCAGCATTTT
NA	NA	TRBV7-3	TRBJ2-3	CASSPKPGGSTQYF	TGTGCCAGCAGCCCCAAACCGGGGGGCAGTACGCAGTATTTT
NA	NA	TRBV5-1	TRBJ2-1	CASSFWDSGGGGEQFF	TGCGCCAGCAGCTTCTGGGACAGCGGAGGGGGCGGTGAGCAGTTCTTC
few	TRBD1	TRBV7-3	TRBJ2-3	CASSSGQGRTDTQYF	TGTGCCAGCAGCTCCGGACAGGGCCGCACAGATACGCAGTATTTT
NA	TRBD1	TRBV4-2	TRBJ1-4	CASSQAGQVANEKLFF	TGTGCCAGCAGCCAAGCGGGACAGGTAGCGAATGAAAAACTGTTTTTT
NA	TRBD1	TRBV7-2	TRBJ2-1	CASTAGTGDEQFF	TGTGCCAGCACCGCCGGGACAGGGGATGAGCAGTTCTTC
NA	TRBD2	TRBV27	TRBJ2-1	CASTFFSGSGYNEQFF	TGTGCCAGCACTTTTTTTAGCGGGAGTGGCTACAATGAGCAGTTCTTC
NA	NA	TRBV28	TRBJ2-7	CASDRGASYEQYF	TGTGCCAGCGATCGGGGAGCCTCTTACGAGCAGTACTTC
NA	TRBD2	TRBV7-2	TRBJ2-7	CASSLAGGPQYEQYF	TGTGCCAGCAGCTTAGCGGGAGGGCCTCAGTACGAGCAGTACTTC
NA	NA	TRBV6-1	TRBJ1-2	CASSWVVTANYGYTF	TGTGCCAGCAGTTGGGTGGTTACAGCTAACTATGGCTACACCTTC
NA	NA	TRBV7-9	TRBJ1-5	CASSTGVWQPQHF	TGTGCCAGCAGCACGGGAGTGTGGCAGCCCCAGCATTTT
few	TRBD1	TRBV5-6	TRBJ1-5	CASSLTGGQPQHF	TGTGCCAGCAGCTTGACAGGGGGTCAGCCCCAGCATTTT
few	NA	TRBV9	TRBJ2-6	CASSPHPPGHLPGANVLTF	TGTGCCAGCAGCCCGCACCCCCCCGGTCACCTACCTGGGGCCAACGTCCTGACTTTC
NA	TRBD1	TRBV11-2	TRBJ1-1	CASSFRGTDTEAFF	TGTGCCAGCAGCTTCCGAGGGACAGACACTGAAGCTTTCTTT
few	TRBD1	TRBV28	TRBJ2-1	CASSQLGDRVRVSMQQFF	TGTGCCAGCAGTCAATTGGGGGACAGGGTTCGGGTTTCAATGCAGCAGTTCTTC
few	NA	TRBV5-1	TRBJ1-2	CASSLGPGIGYGYTF	TGCGCCAGCAGCTTGGGCCCGGGGATCGGCTATGGCTACACCTTC
NA	NA	TRBV28	TRBJ2-5	CASSSQGLRYF	TGTGCCAGCAGTTCCCAGGGGTTACGGTACTTC
NA	NA	TRBV20-1	TRBJ2-7	CSAQGHEQYF	TGCAGTGCGCAGGGGCACGAGCAGTACTTC
once	NA	TRBV7-2	TRBJ2-6	CASSFGSGANVLTF	TGTGCCAGCAGCTTCGGCTCTGGGGCCAACGTCCTGACTTTC
few	TRBD1	TRBV14	TRBJ2-6	CASSQGPGGYSGANVLTF	TGTGCCAGCAGCCAAGGACCAGGGGGCTACTCTGGGGCCAACGTCCTGACTTTC
few	NA	TRBV6-5	TRBJ1-3	CASSRQIHSGNTIYF	TGTGCCAGCAGCCGACAGATACACTCTGGAAACACCATATATTTT
few	NA	TRBV28	TRBJ2-5	CASNVNRAETQYF	TGTGCCAGCAACGTGAACAGGGCTGAGACCCAGTACTTC
NA	NA	TRBV5-5	TRBJ2-7	CASSLLEAEQYF	TGTGCCAGCAGCTTATTGGAGGCCGAGCAGTACTTC
NA	NA	TRBV6-5	TRBJ2-4	CASSYSGLAAKNIQYF	TGTGCCAGCAGTTACTCCGGGCTAGCCGCCAAAAACATTCAGTACTTC